This T cell receptor beta chain was profiled in a study of OX40 agonist ivuxolimab in advanced cancers. Notes on the research overall: Ivuxolimab, which targeted the costimulatory receptor OX40 (CD134), was an agonistic, fully human IgG2 monoclonal antibody. The paper describes the monotherapy dose-escalation part (N ≈ 52 patients) of the phase I trial of ivuxolimab. In the dose-escalation cohort, 70% to 85% of patients were male, and the mean age was roughly 60 years, with a range of about 23 to 90. Partial responses were achieved by three dose-escalation patients, of whom one had hepatocellular carcinoma and two had cutaneous melanoma. Of the roughly 50 dose-escalation patients, hepatocellular carcinoma was present in about 20, melanoma in roughly 15, renal cell carcinoma in 9 and head and neck cancer in 9. Peripheral TCRbeta sequencing was intended to test whether TCR sequence diversity was altered and clonal T-cell expansion was caused by ivuxolimab. Intravenous ivuxolimab was administered to patients every 2 weeks at six dose levels: 0.01, 0.1, 0.3, 1.5, 3 and 10 mg/kg. Prior anti-PD-1, anti-PD-L1 or anti-CTLA-4 therapy was permitted, and 30% to 45% of dose-escalation patients had received checkpoint inhibitors.

Genomic DNA was isolated from the sorted cells so that the TCRbeta CDR3 region could be sequenced. The immunoSEQ Assay was used for sequencing of TCRbeta CDR3 regions. TCRdb holds this immuneACCESS table with in-frame rearrangements only. Some clones are missing; in checked studies, unresolved V genes explain under half, and the rest has no known cause. Counted in this sample were about 52,000 clones; 85% to 95% of them appeared once. Around 26% of the sample comes from the top ten. The trial excluded patients who had a history of autoimmune disease or who were on systemic immunosuppression. Peripheral blood for TCR sequencing was collected from all dose cohorts at baseline, on cycle 4 day 1, and on cycle 7 day 1. The samples were taken from a phase I, first-in-human, multicenter, open-label dose-escalation trial of ivuxolimab. Adults with locally advanced or metastatic head and neck squamous cell, hepatocellular, melanoma or renal cell carcinoma were enrolled in the trial. Before TCR sequencing, CD4+ T cells and CD8+ T cells from peripheral blood were sorted into separate populations.

This clone appeared a single time. Its antigen is still unknown. Per-base qualities were not stored, and no clone one base away is much larger. The paper as a whole reports these results and caveats: In the 0.1-3.0 mg/kg groups, partial responders had among the lowest normalized peripheral clonal expansion, particularly in CD8+ T cells. After ivuxolimab, more expanded clones were found on average in CD8+ T cells than in CD4+ T cells. Low levels of normalized T-cell clonal expansion were also seen in some nonresponding patients. Clonal expansion of both CD4+ and CD8+ blood T cells was observed from baseline to week 6 at doses 0.1 to 3.0 mg/kg. The antigen specificity of the clonally expanded peripheral T cells was not determined.

Per the germline V gene, MDHEN is the CDR1 and SYDVKM is the CDR2. V trim: 6 bases; J trim: 2 bases; unmatched bases: 5. Spanning cysteine to phenylalanine, the CDR3 consists of 16 amino acids. Left in the record is the CDR3 DNA by itself, 48 bases read in frame from the first base. The rearrangement joined TRBV28 to TRBJ2-1; 12 middle bases align to TRBD2. The receptor was derived from an adult with an advanced solid tumor such as melanoma, head and neck, liver or kidney cancer. This sample comprised CD4+ or CD8+ T cells sorted from blood, obtained in a trial of the OX40 agonist ivuxolimab. The nucleotide sequence reads TGTGCCAGCAGCCAGACTAGCGGGAGCCCCTACAATGAGCAGTTCTTC. Its product reads: CASSQTSGSPYNEQFF.